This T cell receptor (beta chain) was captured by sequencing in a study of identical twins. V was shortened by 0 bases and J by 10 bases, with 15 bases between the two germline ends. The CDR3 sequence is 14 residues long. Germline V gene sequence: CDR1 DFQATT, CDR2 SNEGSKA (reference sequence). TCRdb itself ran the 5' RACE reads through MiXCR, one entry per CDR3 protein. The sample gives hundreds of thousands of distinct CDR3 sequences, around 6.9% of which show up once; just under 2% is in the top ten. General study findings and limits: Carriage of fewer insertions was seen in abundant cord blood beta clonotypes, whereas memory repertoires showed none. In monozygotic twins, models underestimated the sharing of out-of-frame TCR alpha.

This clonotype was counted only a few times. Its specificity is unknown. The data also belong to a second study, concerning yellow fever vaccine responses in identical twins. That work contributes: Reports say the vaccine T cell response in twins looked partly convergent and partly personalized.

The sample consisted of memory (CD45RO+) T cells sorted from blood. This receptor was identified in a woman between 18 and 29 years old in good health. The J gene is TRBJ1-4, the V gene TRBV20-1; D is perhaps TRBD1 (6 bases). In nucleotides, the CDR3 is TGCAGTGCTAGAGATCAGGGGACCTCAGGAAAACTGTTTTTT. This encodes CSARDQGTSGKLFF.